The count of the clone carrying this TCR beta chain is one. The CDR3 totals 14 residues. The germline V and J ends were trimmed by 4 bases and 2 bases, with 12 bases remaining between them. Germline CDR1 SGHRS, CDR2 YFSETQ. Repertoires were generated with immunoSEQ multiplex PCR, while TCRdb's copy carries only in-frame clones and drops some. The data contain around 170,000 clones, 90% to 95% of them singletons. The data are from a study of blood T cell repertoires in COVID-19. Study-wide context: The cDNA or gDNA used as material had been derived from T cells, B-cell-depleted T cells, or PBMCs.

This sequence originates from a man in his forties or fifties with acute or convalescent COVID-19. The rearrangement joins TRBV5-1 to TRBJ1-1; D not certain. Material: peripheral blood. This CDR3 is CASSPSRENTEAFF. The CDR3 DNA is TGCGCCAGCAGCCCGTCCCGGGAAAACACTGAAGCTTTCTTT. The variable domain in full, with the rest retrieved from reference TRBV5-1 and TRBJ1-1, is KAGVTQTPRYLIKTRGQQVTLSCSPISGHRSVSWYQQTPGQGLQFLFEYFSETQRNKGNFPGRFSGRQFSNSRSEMNVSTLELGDSALYLCASSPSRENTEAFFGQGTRLTVV.